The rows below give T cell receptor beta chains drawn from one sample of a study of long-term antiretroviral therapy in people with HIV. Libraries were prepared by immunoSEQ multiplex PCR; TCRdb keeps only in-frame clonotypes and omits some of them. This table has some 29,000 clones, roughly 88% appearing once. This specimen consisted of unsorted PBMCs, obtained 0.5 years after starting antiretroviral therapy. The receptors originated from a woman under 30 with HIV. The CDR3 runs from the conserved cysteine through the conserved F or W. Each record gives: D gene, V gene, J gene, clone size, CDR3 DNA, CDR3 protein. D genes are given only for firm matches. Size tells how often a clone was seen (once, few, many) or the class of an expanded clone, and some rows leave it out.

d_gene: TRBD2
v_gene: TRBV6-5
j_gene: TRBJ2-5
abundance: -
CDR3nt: TGTGCCAGCGGCCTGGGACTAGCGGACTCAGAGACCCAGTACTTC
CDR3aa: CASGLGLADSETQYF

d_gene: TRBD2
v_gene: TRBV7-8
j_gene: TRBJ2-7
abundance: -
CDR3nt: TGTGCCAGCAGCTTACGCCCTGGACTAGCGGGATACGACTACGAGCAGTACTTC
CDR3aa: CASSLRPGLAGYDYEQYF

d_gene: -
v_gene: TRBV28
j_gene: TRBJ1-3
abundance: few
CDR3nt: TGTGCCAGCAGGCCGGGTGGAAACACCATATATTTT
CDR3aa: CASRPGGNTIYF

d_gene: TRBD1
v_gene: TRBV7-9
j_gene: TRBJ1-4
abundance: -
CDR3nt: TGTGCCAGCAGCCTGGGACAGGGTAGGGAAAAACTGTTTTTT
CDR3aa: CASSLGQGREKLFF

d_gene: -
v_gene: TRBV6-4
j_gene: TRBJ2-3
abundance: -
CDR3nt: TGTGCCAGCAGTGACACCCAGGAGGCCTCTAGCACAGATACGCAGTATTTT
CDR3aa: CASSDTQEASSTDTQYF

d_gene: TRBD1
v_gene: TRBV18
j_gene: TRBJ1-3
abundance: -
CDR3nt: TGTGCCAGCTCAACCACCGGGACAGGGGATAACACCATATATTTT
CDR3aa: CASSTTGTGDNTIYF

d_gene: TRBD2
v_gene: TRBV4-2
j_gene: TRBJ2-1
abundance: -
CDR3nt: TGTGCCAGCAGCCAGGGGGAGGGGAACTACAATGAGCAGTTCTTC
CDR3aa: CASSQGEGNYNEQFF

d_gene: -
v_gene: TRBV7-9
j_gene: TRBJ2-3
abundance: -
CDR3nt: TGTGCCAGCAGCTCAAACAGGGAGAGGAGCACAGATACGCAGTATTTT
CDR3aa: CASSSNRERSTDTQYF

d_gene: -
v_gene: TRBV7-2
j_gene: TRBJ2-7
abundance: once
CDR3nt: TGTGCCAGCAGCTTAGGTAGGACTTCCCCCGGGGAGCAGTACTTC
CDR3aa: CASSLGRTSPGEQYF

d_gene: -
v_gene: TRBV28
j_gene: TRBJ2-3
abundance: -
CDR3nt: TGTGCCAGCAGTTTAGAAGGATTAGCGGAAAGGTCCCGGGAGTATTTT
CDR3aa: CASSLEGLAERSREYF

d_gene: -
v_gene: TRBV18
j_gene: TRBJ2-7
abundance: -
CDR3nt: TGTGCCAGCTCACCTAACCCCGACAGACTCTACGAGCAGTACTTC
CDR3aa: CASSPNPDRLYEQYF

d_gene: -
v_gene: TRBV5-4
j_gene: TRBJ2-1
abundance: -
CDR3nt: TGTGCCAGCAACTGGCGGGGAGAGGAAAATGAGCAGTTCTTC
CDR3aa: CASNWRGEENEQFF

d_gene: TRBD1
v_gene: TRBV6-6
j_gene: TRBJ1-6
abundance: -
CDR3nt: TGTGCCAGCAGTCAGACAGGGTCTAGGACACCCCTCCACTTT
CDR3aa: CASSQTGSRTPLHF

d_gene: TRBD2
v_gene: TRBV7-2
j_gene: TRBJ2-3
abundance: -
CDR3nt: TGTGCCAGCAGCTCCCGGACTAGCGGGAGGTCCACAGATACGCAGTATTTT
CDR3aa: CASSSRTSGRSTDTQYF

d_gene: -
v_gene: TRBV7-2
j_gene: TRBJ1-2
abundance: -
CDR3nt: TGTGCCAGCAGCTTAAACTATGGCTACACCTTC
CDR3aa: CASSLNYGYTF

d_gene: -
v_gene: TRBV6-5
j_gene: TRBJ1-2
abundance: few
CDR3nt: TGTGCCAGCAGTTACGGCCTTTACTCCAACTATGGCTACACCTTC
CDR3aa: CASSYGLYSNYGYTF

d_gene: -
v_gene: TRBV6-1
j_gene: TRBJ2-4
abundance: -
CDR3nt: TGTGCCAGCAGATTTTGGGGGAACATTCAGTACTTC
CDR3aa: CASRFWGNIQYF

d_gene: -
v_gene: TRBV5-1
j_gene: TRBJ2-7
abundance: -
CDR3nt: TGCGCCAGCAGGGGGCGGTCCGGAAACTCCTACGAGCAGTACTTC
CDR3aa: CASRGRSGNSYEQYF

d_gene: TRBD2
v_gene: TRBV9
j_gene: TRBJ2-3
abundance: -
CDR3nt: TGTGCCAGCAGCCCAGGTACTAGCGGATTCACAGATACGCAGTATTTT
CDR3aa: CASSPGTSGFTDTQYF

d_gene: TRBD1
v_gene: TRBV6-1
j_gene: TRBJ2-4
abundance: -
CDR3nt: TGTGCCAGCAGTGAACCTCGACAGGGAACCAAAAACATTCAGTACTTC
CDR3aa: CASSEPRQGTKNIQYF

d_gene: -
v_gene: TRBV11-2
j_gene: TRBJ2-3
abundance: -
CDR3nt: TGTGCCAGCAGCTTTGGATGGGGGGATACGCAGTATTTT
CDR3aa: CASSFGWGDTQYF

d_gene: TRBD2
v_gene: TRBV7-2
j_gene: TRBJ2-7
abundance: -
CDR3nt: TGTGCCACCAGGATAGCGGGAGGGCCAAAAGAGCAGTACTTC
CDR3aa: CATRIAGGPKEQYF

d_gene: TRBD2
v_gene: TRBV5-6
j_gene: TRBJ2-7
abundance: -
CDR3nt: TGTGCCAGCAGCCCTGCTCCGGGACTAACCCGTGTCGAGCAGTACTTC
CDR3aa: CASSPAPGLTRVEQYF

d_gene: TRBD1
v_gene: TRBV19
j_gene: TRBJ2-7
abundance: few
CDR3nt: TGTGCCAGTAGTATCGGGACAGGGTTGTACGAGCAGTACTTC
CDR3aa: CASSIGTGLYEQYF

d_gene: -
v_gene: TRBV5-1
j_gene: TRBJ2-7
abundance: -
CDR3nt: TGCGCCAGCAGCTTGTCCCGACTGACCTACGAGCAGTACTTC
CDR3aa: CASSLSRLTYEQYF

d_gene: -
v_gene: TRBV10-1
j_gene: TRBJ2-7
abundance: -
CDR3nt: TGCGCCAGCAGTATCAGCACCGGGACCGAGACCTACGAGCAGTACTTC
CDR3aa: CASSISTGTETYEQYF

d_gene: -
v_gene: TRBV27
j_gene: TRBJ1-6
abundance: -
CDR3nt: TGTGCCAGCAGTTTAAGAAGCAGGCTACCATATAATTCACCCCTCCACTTT
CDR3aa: CASSLRSRLPYNSPLHF

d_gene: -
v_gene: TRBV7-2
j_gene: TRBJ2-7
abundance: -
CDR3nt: TGTGCCAGCAGCATTGGGGGGACGCATAGTTCCTACGAGCAGTACTTC
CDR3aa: CASSIGGTHSSYEQYF

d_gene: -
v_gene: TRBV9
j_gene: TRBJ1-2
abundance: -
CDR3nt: TGTGCCAGCAGCGTAGAGGGGCGACCGACGTATGGCTACACCTTC
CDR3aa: CASSVEGRPTYGYTF

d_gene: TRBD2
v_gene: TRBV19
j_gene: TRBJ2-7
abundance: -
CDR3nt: TGTGCCAGTAGTATAGCCAGCGGGGGAAACTACGAGCAGTACTTC
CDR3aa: CASSIASGGNYEQYF

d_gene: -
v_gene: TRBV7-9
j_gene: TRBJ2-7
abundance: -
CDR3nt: TGTGCCAGCAGCCAAATAGGGAACCGCGACGAGCAGTACTTC
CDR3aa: CASSQIGNRDEQYF

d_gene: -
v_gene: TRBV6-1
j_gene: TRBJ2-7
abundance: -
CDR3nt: TGTGCCAGCAGTGAATTCTCATACAGGGAGAGGGCCTACGAGCAGTACTTC
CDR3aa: CASSEFSYRERAYEQYF

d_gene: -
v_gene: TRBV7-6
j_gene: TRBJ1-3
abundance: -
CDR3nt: TGTGCCAGCAGCTTACTCAGTGGGAGGGAGCTTGGTGGAAACACCATATATTTT
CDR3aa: CASSLLSGRELGGNTIYF

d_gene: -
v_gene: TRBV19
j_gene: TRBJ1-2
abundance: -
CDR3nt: TGTGCCAGTTTACGGTTATACTTTAACGGTTCCTATGGCTACACCTTC
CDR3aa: CASLRLYFNGSYGYTF

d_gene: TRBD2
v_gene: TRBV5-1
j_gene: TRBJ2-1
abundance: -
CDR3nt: TGCGCCAGCAGCTTGGCCTCCCTAGCGGGAGTGGGGGGGAATGAGCAGTTCTTC
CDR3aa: CASSLASLAGVGGNEQFF

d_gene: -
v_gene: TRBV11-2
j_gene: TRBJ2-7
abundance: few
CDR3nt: TGTGCCAGCAGCGATAGGCCAGGCATCTCCTACGAGCAGTACTTC
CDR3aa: CASSDRPGISYEQYF

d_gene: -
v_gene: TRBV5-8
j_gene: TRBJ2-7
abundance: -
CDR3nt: TGTGCCAGCAGCTTGGGACTTACGACGATCCCCCCCTACGAGCAGTACTTC
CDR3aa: CASSLGLTTIPPYEQYF

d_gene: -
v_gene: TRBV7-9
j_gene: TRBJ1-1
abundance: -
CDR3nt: TGTGCCAGCAGCTCCCATTTGAACACTGAAGCTTTCTTT
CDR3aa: CASSSHLNTEAFF

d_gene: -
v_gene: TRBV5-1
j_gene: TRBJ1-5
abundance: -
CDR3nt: TGCGCCAGCAGCTTAGAAGGGGGAAGCAATCAGCCCCAGCATTTT
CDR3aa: CASSLEGGSNQPQHF

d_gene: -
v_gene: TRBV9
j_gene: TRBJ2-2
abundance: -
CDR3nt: TGTGCCAGCAGCGTAGGGCAGAACACCGGGGAGCTGTTTTTT
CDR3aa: CASSVGQNTGELFF

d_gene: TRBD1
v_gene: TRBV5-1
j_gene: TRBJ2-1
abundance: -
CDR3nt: TGCGCCAGCAGCCTGGACAGGGTGTGGAGCAATGAGCAGTTCTTC
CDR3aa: CASSLDRVWSNEQFF

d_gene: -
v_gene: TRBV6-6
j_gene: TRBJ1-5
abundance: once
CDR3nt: TGTGCCAGCGGGTTGGGGGATCGGAATCAGCCCCAGCATTTT
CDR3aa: CASGLGDRNQPQHF

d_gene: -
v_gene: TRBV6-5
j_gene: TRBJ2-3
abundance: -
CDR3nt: TGTGCCAGCAGTTACTACGCGTGGGACACAGATACGCAGTATTTT
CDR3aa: CASSYYAWDTDTQYF

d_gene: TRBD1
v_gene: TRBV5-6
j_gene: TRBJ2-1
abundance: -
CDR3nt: TGTGCCAGCAGCTTGGCGGGACAGGGGGCTACAAATGAGCAGTTCTTC
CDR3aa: CASSLAGQGATNEQFF

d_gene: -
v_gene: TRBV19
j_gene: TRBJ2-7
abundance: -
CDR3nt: TGTGCCAGTAGTATCCTCAGGGGACCCTACGAGCAGTACTTC
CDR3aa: CASSILRGPYEQYF

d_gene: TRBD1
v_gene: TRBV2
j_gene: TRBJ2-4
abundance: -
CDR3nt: TGTGCCAGCACCCAACCAAGGGACAGGGACATTCAGTACTTC
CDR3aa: CASTQPRDRDIQYF

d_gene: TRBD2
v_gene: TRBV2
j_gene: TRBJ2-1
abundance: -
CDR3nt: TGTGCCAGCAGTGAAAGATTACTAGCGGGCAGGTACAATGAGCAGTTCTTC
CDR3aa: CASSERLLAGRYNEQFF

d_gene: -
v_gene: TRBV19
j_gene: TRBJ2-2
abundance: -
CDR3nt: TGTGCCAGTAGTAATAGCGCGCTGAACACCGGGGAGCTGTTTTTT
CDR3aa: CASSNSALNTGELFF